A selection of T cell receptor beta chains follows, all from one sample in a study of healthy donors' naive CD4 and CD8 T cells. In TCRdb, the reads were re-called with MiXCR into one record per CDR3 protein. The repertoire holds around 200,000 distinct CDR3 sequences, over 60% seen once, with around 2% in the top ten. Sample: naive CD4+ and CD8+ T cells sorted from blood, pooled from several donors. The origin of the receptors is a pool of human donors in good health; the sample pools cells from several healthy donors. The CDR3 runs from the conserved cysteine through the conserved F or W. The D gene is left open where the match is weak. Size values are once, few and many counts, or a class for expanded clones, and some rows have none.

- TRBV5-1 TRBD2 CASSLGLAGANEQYF
- TRBV12-3/TRBV12-4 - CASSFVRGSTEAFF
- TRBV30 - CAWSVMEIDGYTF
- TRBV29-1 TRBD1 CSGLGTDSGNTIYF
- TRBV12-3/TRBV12-4 TRBD2 CASRALTSGRMSSYNEQFF
once TRBV5-4 - CASSLFDGVSYEQYF
- TRBV5-4 TRBD2 CASSLGGRLDEQFF
- TRBV7-8 - CASSSGDYEQFF
- TRBV29-1 TRBD2 CSVEMFGLAYNEQFF
- TRBV30 - CACTRDPGVYEQFF
- TRBV29-1 - CSVEGGARQETQYF
once TRBV28 - CASSSMMGAISYEQYF
- TRBV5-6 TRBD2 CASSLGGGGRSYEQYF
- TRBV29-1 TRBD1 CSVEGLDRGVYNEQFF
- TRBV27 - CASSNFQETQYF
- TRBV6-6 - CASSYPPGKSSYEQYF
- TRBV30 TRBD2 CAFSGSVPYEQYF
- TRBV10-3 TRBD2 CAIASGSDYNEQFF
- TRBV19 - CASLGNTEAFF
- TRBV5-1 TRBD2 CASSQTSGYNEQFF
- TRBV5-1 - CASSLKGMVSSYEQYF
once TRBV30 - CACSKNQASGDTQYF
- TRBV6-2/TRBV6-3 - CASSYSRQMEGYTF
- TRBV29-1 - CSAEQKYNEQFF
- TRBV6-5 - CASSYWGTQNTGELFF
- TRBV6-5 - CASSGSVGEMNTEAFF
few TRBV6-6 - CASSGGLTDTQYF
- TRBV27 - CASSFQAVPTDTQYF
once TRBV12-3/TRBV12-4 - CASKLDTLSNQPQHF
- TRBV29-1 - CSVHGGKAFF
- TRBV5-1 TRBD2 CASSPWAYGREYEQYF
- TRBV20-1 - CSARTSPDTQYF
- TRBV19 - CASTTGERTDTQYF
- TRBV27 - CASSLSGQYNEQFF
- TRBV5-1 TRBD2 CASSLTERGPQYF
- TRBV29-1 - CSVRERGGRGDYGYTF
- TRBV11-2 - CASSLVSRASNYGYTF
- TRBV7-8 TRBD1 CASSATGGVSEQYF
- TRBV6-2/TRBV6-3 - CASSYSTGAFYGYTF
- TRBV19 - CASSAPRATQYF
few TRBV19 - CASLRRQSMNTEAFF
once TRBV6-2/TRBV6-3 TRBD2 CASSYSSSGGLYNEQFF
- TRBV12-3/TRBV12-4 - CASSSRGENLVWQYF
once TRBV5-1 TRBD2 CASSGGLAGATDTQYF
- TRBV11-2 - CASSLIKYNEQFF
- TRBV27 TRBD2 CASSPQPGGHYNEQFF
- TRBV29-1 TRBD1 CSVQQGAGDAFF
- TRBV12-3/TRBV12-4 - CASSLFPANQPQHF
few TRBV29-1 TRBD1 CSVPGQGGNGYTF
- TRBV12-3/TRBV12-4 TRBD1 CASSSDRGNEKLFF
- TRBV30 - CAWTLRFQIGTEAFF